This TCR beta chain stems from a study of blood T cells in healthy people across ages. Comment on this clonotype: At one boundary the junction diverges from the germline segment, which might be a read error.

Extraction of total RNA produced a minimum of 5 micrograms from each sample. CDR1 is MNHEY and CDR2 is SMNVEV in the germline V gene (reference sequence). The CDR3 length is 16 residues. Sample-barcoded 5' priming and a J-beta primer mix drove a second PCR of about 6 to 11 cycles. All samples yielded 3 million or more CDR3-containing paired-end reads. Via MiXCR, TCRdb re-called the 5' RACE reads, giving one row per CDR3 protein. The sample yields roughly 800,000 distinct CDR3 sequences, about 48% seen once. The chain couples TRBV27 to TRBJ2-7; 13 bases align to TRBD2. The specimen was blood. The clonotype was recovered from a man of 80 years or more in good health. The CDR3 DNA is TGTGCCAGCAGCCCCGGACTAGCGGGAGTCGCCTACGAGCAGAACTTC. Amino acid sequence: CASSPGLAGVAYEQNF.